These 27 T cell receptor beta chains were all obtained from the same sample, sequenced in a study of blood T cell repertoires in COVID-19. Some clones are missing from TCRdb's copy, which holds only in-frame ones; the method was immunoSEQ multiplex PCR. The repertoire holds fewer than 110,000 clones, with approximately 91% as singletons. The sample taken for sequencing was peripheral blood. The receptors originated from a middle-aged man with acute or convalescent COVID-19.

V and J are TRBV5-1 and TRBJ2-2; 11 nucleotides line up with TRBD2. The V gene's germline CDR1 is SGHRS and CDR2 YFSETQ. The CDR3 spans 17 residues. Losses at the gene ends were 4 bases for V and 0 bases for J; bases not matched to a gene: 5. CDR3 sequence (DNA): TGCGCCAGCAGCCCTGGGACTAGCGGAGCGAACACCGGGGAGCTGTTTTTT. Encoded protein: CASSPGTSGANTGELFF.

Here the CDR3 reads CASSEDRRYGYTF. The CDR3 nucleotides read TGTGCCAGTAGCGAAGACAGGCGGTATGGCTACACCTTC. The chain joins TRBV19 to TRBJ1-2; D might be TRBD1 (6 bases). Trimming took 6 bases from V and 5 from J, leaving 13 bases between them. CDR3 length: 13 amino acids. The germline V gene has CDR1 LNHDA and CDR2 SQIVND (reference sequence).

This clone was recorded only once. The V and J genes are TRBV12-5 and TRBJ2-7; tentatively, D is TRBD1 (5 bases). This CDR3 has 13 residues. The V gene lost 5 bases and the J gene lost 0 bases, with 8 bases spanning the gap. The germline gives CDR1 LGHNT, CDR2 FRNRAP. The CDR3, as DNA: TGTGCTAGTGGTATGGACACCTCCTACGAGCAGTACTTC. Translation: CASGMDTSYEQYF.

This chain joins TRBV9 and TRBJ1-2, with 9 bases fitting TRBD1. Per the germline V gene, CDR1 is SGDLS and CDR2 is YYNGEE. This CDR3 comprises 16 residues. With V trimmed by 0 bases and J by 0 bases, 3 bases remained unmatched. The CDR3 bases are TGTGCCAGCAGCGTAGGTAGGACAGGGGCTAACTATGGCTACACCTTC. This encodes CASSVGRTGANYGYTF.

V and J are TRBV7-9 and TRBJ1-4; D possibly corresponds to TRBD1 (5 bases). CDR3 length: 13 residues. Per germline, CDR1 SEHNR and CDR2 FQNEAQ (reference sequence). V lost 5 bases to trimming and J lost 3 bases, with 7 bases between them. Here the CDR3 reads CASSRGSNEKLFF. The CDR3 DNA reads TGTGCCAGCAGCCGGGGGTCTAATGAAAAACTGTTTTTT. The whole variable domain, remainder taken from reference TRBV7-9 and TRBJ1-4, is DTGVSQNPRHKITKRGQNVTFRCDPISEHNRLYWYRQTLGQGPEFLTYFQNEAQLEKSRLLSDRFSAERPKGSFSTLEIQRTEQGDSAMYLCASSRGSNEKLFFGSGTQLSVL.

The chain combines TRBV14 with TRBJ2-2, with 7 bases that match TRBD1. V lost 0 bases, J lost 4 bases, and 11 bases stayed unmatched. The CDR3 has 18 residues. CDR1 and CDR2 (germline): SGHDN, FVKESK. As DNA, the CDR3 is TGTGCCAGCAGCCAAGATAACAGGGGATTATGGAGCACCGGGGAGCTGTTTTTT. Its protein is CASSQDNRGLWSTGELFF.

The rearrangement links TRBV3-1 (or the pseudogene TRBV3-2) to TRBJ1-6; TRBD1 aligns across 7 bases. The CDR3 sequence is 14 residues long. V gave up 1 base and J gave up 13 bases; unmatched junction bases: 7. Germline V gene data show CDR1 as LGHDT and CDR2 as YNNKEL (reference sequence). CDR3 in DNA: TGTGCCAGCAGCCAAGGGGACAGCGTACGTCCCCTCCACTTT. Amino acids: CASSQGDSVRPLHF.

The chain couples TRBV7-2 to TRBJ1-1; a possible D gene is TRBD1 (6 bases). V was clipped by 6 bases and J by 1 base, with 9 bases between them. Germline CDR1 SGHTA, CDR2 FQGNSA. The CDR3 covers 13 residues. The CDR3 DNA follows: TGTGCCAGCAGTCAACAGGGGAACACTGAAGCTTTCTTT. It specifies CASSQQGNTEAFF.

This clone was seen once. The V gene is TRBV27, the J gene TRBJ1-1; D ambiguous. CDR1 MNHEY and CDR2 SMNVEV come from the germline V gene (reference sequence). Trimming took off 3 bases at V and 5 bases at J, with 19 bases between the two ends. The CDR3 runs to 16 residues. In DNA, the CDR3 is TGTGCCAGCAGTTTGTTAGCCGGGGTGGTCGAAACTGAAGCTTTCTTT. This sequence encodes CASSLLAGVVETEAFF.

V gene TRBV30 combines with J gene TRBJ1-4, with D possibly matching TRBD1 (6 bases). Germline V CDR1 and CDR2: GTSNPN, SVGIG (reference sequence). CDR3 length: 12 amino acids. The CDR3 reads CAYRDLREKLFF. The CDR3, as DNA: TGTGCATACAGGGATCTTCGTGAAAAACTGTTTTTT.

The chain combines TRBV30 with TRBJ2-1, with TRBD2 matching over 7 bases. Germline V gives CDR1 GTSNPN, CDR2 SVGIG (reference sequence). V lost 8 bases to trimming and J lost 0 bases; unmatched junction nucleotides: 4. The CDR3 length is 13 residues. CDR3 DNA sequence: TGTGCCGGGGAGGGCCTCTCCTACAATGAGCAGTTCTTC. Its protein product is CAGEGLSYNEQFF.

This clone has a single count. Written as DNA, the CDR3 is TGTGCCAGTAGGACCCCGGGACAGGGCTACAATGAGCAGTTCTTC. It codes for CASRTPGQGYNEQFF. This chain uses TRBV19 with TRBJ2-1; 9 bases fit TRBD1. J was trimmed by 3 bases and V by 6 bases; bases with no gene match: 6. The CDR3 is 15 amino acids. Germline CDR1 and CDR2: LNHDA and SQIVND (reference sequence).

The V and J genes are TRBV18 and TRBJ2-7; no firm D call. The CDR3 loop spans 15 amino acids. The germline V and J ends were trimmed by 0 bases and 0 bases, with 9 bases remaining between them. Germline V gene lookup returns CDR1 KGHSH and CDR2 LQKENI. The CDR3 coding sequence is TGTGCCAGCTCACCACCTGGAGCTAGCTCCTACGAGCAGTACTTC. It encodes CASSPPGASSYEQYF.

This clone was counted once. This chain joins TRBV11-2 and TRBJ1-3; D is perhaps TRBD1 (6 bases). The germline V and J ends were trimmed by 4 bases and 0 bases, with 10 bases remaining between them. This CDR3 has 15 residues. In germline, CDR1 is SGHAT, CDR2 FQNNGV. CDR3 in DNA: TGTGCCAGCAGCTCCCGGGACAACTCTGGAAACACCATATATTTT. It encodes CASSSRDNSGNTIYF.

V gene TRBV30 combines with J gene TRBJ1-2, with D uncertain. Germline V gives CDR1 GTSNPN, CDR2 SVGIG (reference sequence). Trimming shortened V by 0 bases and J by 8 bases, and 13 bases separated the two germline ends. The CDR3 runs 13 residues. The CDR3 sequence: CAWSVVGTGGYTF. CDR3 sequence (DNA): TGTGCCTGGAGTGTAGTGGGTACGGGGGGCTACACCTTC.

This sequence joins TRBV9 and TRBJ2-7; weak D call: TRBD2 (6 bases). V gave up 4 bases and J gave up 4 bases, with 6 bases separating them. The CDR3 is made up of 11 amino acids. Germline CDR1 is SGDLS and CDR2 is YYNGEE. CDR3 residues: CASSSGYEQYF. The CDR3 nucleotides are TGTGCCAGCAGCAGCGGGTACGAGCAGTACTTC.

This clone showed up just once. The rearrangement uses TRBV7-8 and TRBJ2-2, with D perhaps TRBD2 (7 bases). The germline V gene encodes CDR1 SGHVS and CDR2 FQNEAQ. The length of the CDR3 is 18 residues. Trimming cost V 1 base and J 5 bases, with 20 bases left between them. CDR3 bases: TGTGCCAGCAGCTTAGTTCCCGGACAGTTGCGGGGGACCGGGGAGCTGTTTTTT. It encodes CASSLVPGQLRGTGELFF.

This chain connects TRBV5-1 to TRBJ1-6; no reliable D call. Germline V gene lookup returns CDR1 SGHRS and CDR2 YFSETQ. The CDR3 has 13 residues. V was clipped by 4 bases and J by 9 bases, with 11 bases between them. CDR3 sequence (DNA): TGCGCCAGCAGCCCAAATTCGGTTTCACCCCTCCACTTT. It codes for CASSPNSVSPLHF.

This chain links TRBV11-1 with TRBJ1-1; 9 positions match TRBD1. The CDR3 sequence is 14 residues long. CDR1 SGHAT and CDR2 FQDESV come from the germline V gene (reference sequence). Trimming removed 2 bases from V and 7 bases from J; junction bases left unmatched: 5. This CDR3 is CASSLYGQGFEAFF. The DNA for the CDR3 is TGTGCCAGCAGCTTATATGGACAGGGGTTTGAAGCTTTCTTT.

The rearrangement links TRBV28 to TRBJ2-5; D ambiguous. Trimming shortened V by 5 bases and J by 4 bases, and 8 bases separated the two germline ends. CDR1 is MDHEN, CDR2 SYDVKM, per germline. The CDR3 runs to 12 residues. This CDR3 is CASSVRRETQYF. In nucleotides, the CDR3 is TGTGCCAGCAGTGTCAGGCGAGAGACCCAGTACTTC. The complete variable domain, with remaining parts taken from reference TRBV28 and TRBJ2-5, reads DVKVTQSSRYLVKRTGEKVFLECVQDMDHENMFWYRQDPGLGLRLIYFSYDVKMKEKGDIPEGYSVSREKKERFSLILESASTNQTSMYLCASSVRRETQYFGPGTRLLVL.

The chain employs TRBV29-1 and TRBJ1-2; D possibly corresponds to TRBD1 (6 bases). CDR3 size: 11 residues. V shed 7 bases and J shed 7 bases, with 13 bases lying between them. The germline CDR1 and CDR2 sequences are SQVTM and ANQGSEA. The CDR3 loop reads CSEHQGSGYTF. The CDR3 DNA reads TGCAGCGAACATCAGGGGTCTGGCTACACCTTC.

This chain uses TRBV6-6 with TRBJ1-4; D not certain. The V end was cut by 5 bases, the J end by 6 bases, with 13 bases between. CDR3 length: 14 amino acids. Germline CDR1 reads MNHNY; CDR2 reads SVGAGI (reference sequence). This CDR3 is CASSQRGSDEKLFF. The CDR3 DNA sequence: TGTGCCAGCAGTCAAAGAGGCAGTGATGAAAAACTGTTTTTT.

The genes are TRBV19 and TRBJ2-5; D might be TRBD1 (5 bases). The ends were cut back, 6 bases at V and 5 bases at J, with 13 bases in the middle. This CDR3 spans 13 amino acids. Germline V gene lookup returns CDR1 LNHDA and CDR2 SQIVND (reference sequence). The CDR3 spells CASSPAGWETQYF. CDR3 sequence (DNA): TGTGCCAGTAGCCCGGCAGGGTGGGAGACCCAGTACTTC.

The V gene is TRBV5-1, the J gene TRBJ1-4, with 7 positions matching TRBD1. The J segment lost 0 bases and the V segment lost 3 bases, leaving 8 bases of the junction unmatched. There are 17 residues in the CDR3. Germline values: CDR1 SGHRS, CDR2 YFSETQ. CDR3 sequence: CASSSGQAVSTNEKLFF. The DNA of the CDR3 is TGCGCCAGCAGCTCTGGACAGGCTGTTTCAACTAATGAAAAACTGTTTTTT.

This chain joins TRBV10-2 and TRBJ1-6; D perhaps matches TRBD1 (5 bases). Looked up from germline, CDR1 is WSHSY and CDR2 is SAAADI. This CDR3 is built from 12 residues. V lost 11 bases and J lost 7, with 12 bases in between. This CDR3 is CAADRTNSPLHF. In nucleotides, the CDR3 is TGCGCCGCTGACAGAACAAATTCACCCCTCCACTTT.

The rearrangement joins TRBV3-1 (or the pseudogene TRBV3-2) to TRBJ2-3; 7 bases agree with TRBD1. Germline values: CDR1 LGHDT, CDR2 YNNKEL (reference sequence). The CDR3 is 15 residues long. The ends lost 4 bases at V and 4 bases at J; junction bases unmatched: 8. CDR3 in DNA: TGTGCCAGCAGCCTAAACCCTACAGGGGCAGATACGCAGTATTTT. Encoded protein: CASSLNPTGADTQYF.

The V gene is TRBV6-2 or TRBV6-3, the J gene TRBJ2-1; 10 positions agree with TRBD1. The ends lost 2 bases at V and 6 bases at J; junction bases unmatched: 4. This CDR3 has 15 amino acids. From germline, CDR1 is MNHEY and CDR2 SVGEGT. This CDR3 reads CASSYRRTGGNEQFF. In DNA form, the CDR3 reads TGTGCCAGCAGTTACCGGAGGACAGGGGGCAATGAGCAGTTCTTC.